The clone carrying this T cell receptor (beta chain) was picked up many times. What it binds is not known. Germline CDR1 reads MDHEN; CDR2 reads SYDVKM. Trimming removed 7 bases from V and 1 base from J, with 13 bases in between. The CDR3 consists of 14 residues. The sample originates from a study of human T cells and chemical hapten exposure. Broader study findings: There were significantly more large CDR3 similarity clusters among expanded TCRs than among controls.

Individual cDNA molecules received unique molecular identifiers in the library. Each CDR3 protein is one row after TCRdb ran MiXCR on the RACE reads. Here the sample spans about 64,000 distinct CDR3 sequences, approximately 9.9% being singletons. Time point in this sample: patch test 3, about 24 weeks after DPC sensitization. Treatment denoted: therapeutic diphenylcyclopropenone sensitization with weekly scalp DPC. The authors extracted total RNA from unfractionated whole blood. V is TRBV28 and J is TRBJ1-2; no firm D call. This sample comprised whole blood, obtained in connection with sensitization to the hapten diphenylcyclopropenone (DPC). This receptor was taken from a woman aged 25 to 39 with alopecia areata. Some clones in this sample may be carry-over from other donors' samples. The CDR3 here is CASTLGEINYGYTF. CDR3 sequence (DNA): TGTGCCAGCACTCTGGGAGAAATTAACTATGGCTACACCTTC.